These T cell receptor beta chains were read from a single sample in a study of T cells in Graves' hyperthyroidism and ophthalmopathy. TCRdb called the multiplex PCR reads again in MiXCR, with one record for every CDR3 protein. In the table there are 350,000 or so distinct CDR3 sequences, around a sixth of which are singletons. The sequencing sample was made of blood. The receptors were gathered from a middle-aged woman with Graves' ophthalmopathy. The CDR3 runs from the conserved cysteine through the conserved F or W. A D gene is named only where the DNA matches it firmly. A clone size is listed for some rows: how often the clone was seen (once, few, many), or a class if it is expanded.

TRBV12-5	TRBJ2-7	TRBD2	-	CASGLVLRGRGYEQYF	TGTGCTAGTGGTTTGGTACTTCGCGGGAGAGGCTACGAGCAGTACTTC
TRBV25-1	TRBJ2-2	-	many	CASSEWGGELFF	TGTGCCAGCAGTGAATGGGGCGGGGAGCTGTTTTTT
TRBV5-1	TRBJ2-7	-	many	CASSLSGMGKYF	TGCGCCAGCAGCTTGTCAGGGATGGGAAAGTACTTC
TRBV15	TRBJ2-2	-	many	CATSKGGRSGELFF	TGTGCCACCAGCAAGGGGGGGCGTTCCGGGGAGCTGTTTTTT
TRBV28	TRBJ2-5	-	many	CASSGRALGLQTQYF	TGTGCCAGCAGTGGACGAGCGCTTGGGCTACAGACCCAGTACTTC
TRBV29-1	TRBJ1-1	-	many	CSARTGSWNTEAFF	TGCAGCGCAAGGACCGGCTCGTGGAACACTGAAGCTTTCTTT
TRBV28	TRBJ2-1	TRBD2	-	CASRGAGGFGNEQFF	TGTGCCAGCAGGGGAGCGGGAGGATTTGGGAATGAGCAGTTCTTC
TRBV28	TRBJ1-5	-	-	CASSLFTGNQPQHF	TGTGCCAGCAGTTTATTTACAGGGAATCAGCCCCAGCATTTT
TRBV28	TRBJ1-2	TRBD1	many	CASRLRDRVYGYTF	TGTGCCAGCAGACTCCGGGACAGGGTCTATGGCTACACCTTC
TRBV6-5	TRBJ1-1	-	many	CASITGPNTEAFF	TGTGCCAGCATTACCGGGCCCAACACTGAAGCTTTCTTT
TRBV6-5	TRBJ2-2	-	many	CASMFTGELFF	TGTGCCAGCATGTTTACCGGGGAGCTGTTTTTT
TRBV14	TRBJ2-5	-	many	CASSPRRGPYSQETQYF	TGTGCCAGCAGCCCCCGAAGAGGTCCTTACAGCCAAGAGACCCAGTACTTC
TRBV5-1	TRBJ1-1	TRBD1	many	CASSPDRGLMNTEAFF	TGCGCCAGCAGCCCCGACAGGGGGCTCATGAACACTGAAGCTTTCTTT
TRBV28	TRBJ1-1	-	-	CASSLPGQLTEAFF	TGTGCCAGCAGTTTACCTGGACAGCTCACTGAAGCTTTCTTT
TRBV19	TRBJ1-2	-	many	CASSIRRDGYTF	TGTGCCAGTAGTATCCGTAGGGATGGCTACACCTTC
TRBV6-2/TRBV6-3	TRBJ2-2	-	many	CASSYQIHTGPSTTGELFF	TGTGCCAGCAGTTACCAGATACATACAGGGCCATCAACGACCGGGGAGCTGTTTTTT
TRBV19	TRBJ2-5	TRBD2	many	CASSIPGTTQETQYF	TGTGCCAGTAGTATCCCCGGGACTACCCAAGAGACCCAGTACTTC
TRBV6-1	TRBJ1-5	-	-	CASRSPAYSNQPQHF	TGTGCCAGCCGAAGTCCTGCATATAGCAATCAGCCCCAGCATTTT
TRBV20-1	TRBJ1-2	-	many	CSASFGLYGYTF	TGCAGTGCTAGTTTTGGGTTATATGGCTACACCTTC
TRBV12-3/TRBV12-4	TRBJ2-2	-	many	CASSLRGGVNAGELFF	TGTGCCAGCAGTTTGAGGGGGGGCGTTAATGCTGGGGAGCTGTTTTTT
TRBV11-2	TRBJ2-7	TRBD1	many	CASSLRFGTGTYEQYF	TGTGCCAGCAGCTTGAGGTTTGGGACAGGGACCTACGAGCAGTACTTC